These 25 T cell receptor beta chains originate from one sample sequenced in a study of blood T cell repertoires in COVID-19. Here immunoSEQ multiplex PCR was the method, and the copy in TCRdb shows in-frame clones only, minus some. The table has some 280,000 clones, around 91% seen once. The sample comprised peripheral blood. Receptors originate from a woman aged 55-70 years with acute or convalescent COVID-19.

This clone was seen a handful of times. This chain joins TRBV28 and TRBJ2-7; 14 nucleotides line up with TRBD2. With V trimmed by 5 bases and J by 7 bases, 13 bases remained unmatched. The CDR3 extends over 17 amino acids. Per the germline V gene, CDR1 is MDHEN and CDR2 is SYDVKM. The DNA for the CDR3 is TGTGCCAGCAGTGTACCCACGACTAGCGGGGGGGCCGGTGAGCAGTACTTC. Translated, it gives CASSVPTTSGGAGEQYF. The full variable domain, rest sourced from reference TRBV28 and TRBJ2-7, is DVKVTQSSRYLVKRTGEKVFLECVQDMDHENMFWYRQDPGLGLRLIYFSYDVKMKEKGDIPEGYSVSREKKERFSLILESASTNQTSMYLCASSVPTTSGGAGEQYFGPGTRLTVT.

The chain employs TRBV6-5 and TRBJ2-1; 7 positions match TRBD2. The CDR3 loop spans 15 amino acids. With V trimmed by 5 bases and J by 0 bases, 4 bases remained unmatched. In germline, CDR1 is MNHEY, CDR2 SVGAGI. The CDR3 nucleotides are TGTGCCAGCAGTCTTCAGCGGGGCTCCTACAATGAGCAGTTCTTC. Translation: CASSLQRGSYNEQFF.

The rearrangement joins TRBV5-4 to TRBJ1-1; D remains unclear. Trimming shortened V by 2 bases and J by 0 bases, and 8 bases separated the two germline ends. CDR3 length: 14 amino acids. Germline V gene sequence: CDR1 SGHNT, CDR2 YYREEE (reference sequence). CDR3 sequence reads: CASSLRGMNTEAFF. Here the CDR3 DNA reads TGTGCCAGCAGCTTAAGAGGGATGAACACTGAAGCTTTCTTT.

The J gene is TRBJ2-1, the V gene TRBV14; D perhaps matches TRBD1 (6 bases). The CDR3 runs to 13 residues. Germline V CDR1 and CDR2: SGHDN, FVKESK. The V gene lost 2 bases and the J gene lost 10 bases, with 12 bases spanning the gap. The CDR3 loop is CASSQLQGWEQFF. The DNA for the CDR3 is TGTGCCAGCAGCCAACTTCAGGGGTGGGAGCAGTTCTTC. The full variable domain, its missing parts supplied by reference TRBV14 and TRBJ2-1, is EAGVTQFPSHSVIEKGQTVTLRCDPISGHDNLYWYRRVMGKEIKFLLHFVKESKQDESGMPNNRFLAERTGGTYSTLKVQPAELEDSGVYFCASSQLQGWEQFFGPGTRLTVL.

This rearrangement joins TRBV12-3 or TRBV12-4 to TRBJ1-2; no definite D call. V lost 8 bases to trimming and J lost 3 bases, with 10 bases between them. The CDR3 totals 12 residues. CDR3: CASALTDYGYTF. DNA of the CDR3: TGTGCCAGCGCCCTCACGGACTATGGCTACACCTTC.

This chain uses TRBV28 with TRBJ1-2; D possibly corresponds to TRBD1 (5 bases). The CDR3 contains 12 residues. CDR1 is MDHEN and CDR2 is SYDVKM in the germline V gene. The CDR3 DNA reads as TGTGCTACCTACCCCGACAGTTATGGCTACACCTTC. Its protein product is CATYPDSYGYTF.

This clone was picked up one time. The chain uses TRBV7-9 and TRBJ2-3; weak D call: TRBD1 (6 bases). In germline, CDR1 is SEHNR, CDR2 FQNEAQ (reference sequence). V was cut by 3 bases and J by 3 bases, with 19 bases left in between. The CDR3 consists of 17 residues. CDR3 region: CASSLPRDTDRTDTQYF. The CDR3 nucleotides read TGTGCCAGCAGCTTGCCCCGGGACACCGATAGAACAGATACGCAGTATTTT.

This chain uses TRBV18 with TRBJ1-1; 9 nucleotides agree with TRBD1. V dropped 3 bases and J dropped 0; count of bases not matched to a gene: 2. The length of the CDR3 is 15 residues. Germline assignment: CDR1 KGHSH and CDR2 LQKENI. CDR3 nucleotide sequence: TGTGCCAGCTCACCGGGGACAGGGATGAACACTGAAGCTTTCTTT. This sequence encodes CASSPGTGMNTEAFF. The whole variable domain, remainder taken from reference TRBV18 and TRBJ1-1, is NAGVMQNPRHLVRRRGQEARLRCSPMKGHSHVYWYRQLPEEGLKFMVYLQKENIIDESGMPKERFSAEFPKEGPSILRIQQVVRGDSAAYFCASSPGTGMNTEAFFGQGTRLTVV.

V usage is TRBV19 and J usage is TRBJ1-1; the D gene is possibly TRBD1 (6 bases). The CDR3 is made up of 13 amino acids. Germline values: CDR1 LNHDA, CDR2 SQIVND (reference sequence). V lost 2 bases, J lost 3 bases, and 7 bases lay in between. DNA for the CDR3: TGTGCCAGTAGTATAAGGGGGTACACTGAAGCTTTCTTT. Its translation: CASSIRGYTEAFF.

The genes are TRBV5-1 and TRBJ2-2; D is ambiguous. From germline, CDR1 is SGHRS and CDR2 YFSETQ. V was shortened by 7 bases and J by 5 bases, with 12 bases between the two germline ends. The length of the CDR3 is 13 residues. The CDR3 nucleotides are TGCGCCAGCTATGGCCCCGCAACCGGGGAGCTGTTTTTT. The encoded protein is CASYGPATGELFF.

For the CDR3, the DNA is TGCGCCAGCAGCTTGAAGGTAGCGGAGGTCCCCTACGAGCAGTACTTC. It specifies CASSLKVAEVPYEQYF. The V call is TRBV5-1, the J call TRBJ2-7, with D perhaps matching TRBD2 (6 bases). V was trimmed by 1 base and J by 2 bases, leaving 16 bases between them. The length of the CDR3 is 16 residues. Germline V gene sequence: CDR1 SGHRS, CDR2 YFSETQ.

This clone was detected a few times. This chain joins TRBV5-6 and TRBJ1-2; D is possibly TRBD1 (6 bases). Germline V gives CDR1 SGHDT, CDR2 YYEEEE. V lost 0 bases and J lost 4, with 10 bases in between. The CDR3 loop spans 14 amino acids. Written as DNA, the CDR3 is TGTGCCAGCAGCTTGGAGGGGGAGTCCTATGGCTACACCTTC. Its translation: CASSLEGESYGYTF.

The V gene is TRBV30, the J gene TRBJ1-2, with D possibly TRBD1 on 6 matching bases. V was trimmed by 4 bases and J by 2 bases, leaving 11 bases between them. This CDR3 region has 13 residues. Per germline, CDR1 GTSNPN and CDR2 SVGIG (reference sequence). In nucleotides, the CDR3 is TGTGCCTGGACCGGAAGGGGGAACTATGGCTACACCTTC. Amino acids: CAWTGRGNYGYTF.

The genes are TRBV5-8 and TRBJ1-4, with TRBD1 matching 9 bases. Germline V gene sequence: CDR1 SGHTS, CDR2 YDEGEE. The ends lost 5 bases at V and 7 bases at J; junction bases unmatched: 9. This CDR3 region has 15 residues. The CDR3 here is CASSYSGTGPEKLFF. CDR3 sequence (DNA): TGTGCCAGCAGTTATTCCGGGACAGGGCCTGAAAAACTGTTTTTT. The full variable domain, completed using reference TRBV5-8 and TRBJ1-4, is EAGVTQSPTHLIKTRGQQATLRCSPISGHTSVYWYQQALGLGLQFLLWYDEGEERNRGNFPPRFSGRQFPNYSSELNVNALELEDSALYLCASSYSGTGPEKLFFGSGTQLSVL.

The chain links TRBV15 to TRBJ2-7; the match to TRBD2 covers 7 bases. Germline V gene data show CDR1 as LNHNV and CDR2 as YYDKDF (reference sequence). This CDR3 region has 15 residues. Trimming cost V 0 bases and J 0 bases; bases outside gene matches: 2. The CDR3, as DNA: TGTGCCACCAGCAGAGATTGGGGGGGCTCCTACGAGCAGTACTTC. Amino acid sequence: CATSRDWGGSYEQYF.

In its sample, this clone was seen many times. The chain joins TRBV2 to TRBJ1-5; 9 bases match TRBD1. Per the germline V gene, CDR1 is SNHLY and CDR2 is FYNNEI. This CDR3 comprises 16 residues. Trimming took 3 bases from V and 3 from J; bases not matched to a gene: 6. CDR3 nucleotide sequence: TGTGCCAGCAGTGAGGGACAGGGAGGTTTCAATCAGCCCCAGCATTTT. Protein: CASSEGQGGFNQPQHF.

The chain is built from TRBV29-1 and TRBJ2-1; 12 bases line up with TRBD1. V dropped 5 bases and J dropped 7; count of bases not matched to a gene: 3. Germline CDR1 is SQVTM and CDR2 is ANQGSEA. The CDR3 consists of 13 residues. The CDR3 reads CSVLGQGANEQFF. The DNA for the CDR3 is TGCAGCGTTTTGGGACAGGGGGCAAATGAGCAGTTCTTC.

V is TRBV3-1 (or the pseudogene TRBV3-2) and J is TRBJ2-3; D is unresolved. V was cut by 3 bases and J by 2 bases, with 6 bases left in between. The CDR3 sequence is 13 residues long. Looked up from germline, CDR1 is LGHDT and CDR2 is YNNKEL (reference sequence). The CDR3 DNA sequence: TGTGCCAGCAGCCAGAGGAACACAGATACGCAGTATTTT. Translating gives CASSQRNTDTQYF.

The CDR3 is CSASHSGKETQYF. CDR3 coding DNA: TGCAGTGCTAGTCATTCAGGGAAAGAGACCCAGTACTTC. The V gene is TRBV20-1, the J gene TRBJ2-5, with a tentative D call TRBD1 (5 bases). Germline V gene sequence: CDR1 DFQATT, CDR2 SNEGSKA (reference sequence). The CDR3 loop spans 13 amino acids. V shed 3 bases and J shed 3 bases, with 11 bases lying between them.

This chain uses TRBV5-4 with TRBJ2-7; 7 bases are shared with TRBD2. This CDR3 contains 16 residues. Germline trimming cut 0 bases from V and 0 bases from J; bases unmatched to any gene: 6. In germline, CDR1 is SGHNT, CDR2 YYREEE (reference sequence). The chain's CDR3 is CASSLAGGGSSYEQYF. The CDR3 coding sequence is TGTGCCAGCAGCTTGGCGGGGGGTGGCAGCTCCTACGAGCAGTACTTC.

The rearrangement uses TRBV3-1 (or the pseudogene TRBV3-2) and TRBJ2-2; D is perhaps TRBD1 (5 bases). This CDR3 has 16 residues. CDR1 LGHDT and CDR2 YNNKEL come from the germline V gene (reference sequence). The germline V and J ends were trimmed by 4 bases and 2 bases, with 14 bases remaining between them. The CDR3 spells CASSPRAGLNTGELFF. The CDR3 DNA follows: TGTGCCAGCAGCCCTCGGGCAGGGCTAAACACCGGGGAGCTGTTTTTT.

The rearrangement links TRBV7-9 to TRBJ1-2; TRBD1 matches at 7 bases. The CDR3 is 13 amino acids. Germline values: CDR1 SEHNR, CDR2 FQNEAQ (reference sequence). The V segment lost 2 bases and the J segment 8 bases; nucleotides outside the gene matches: 5. CDR3 in amino acids: CASSLSQGVGYTF. Here the CDR3 DNA reads TGTGCCAGCAGCTTAAGCCAGGGGGTCGGCTACACCTTC.

The chain recombines TRBV6-1 with TRBJ1-2; D gene uncertain. Per germline, CDR1 MNHNS and CDR2 SASEGT. V was clipped by 0 bases and J by 2 bases, with 13 bases between them. The CDR3 length is 16 residues. CDR3 nucleotide sequence: TGTGCCAGCAGTGAAGCGCAGTACAGAAGGAACTATGGCTACACCTTC. Translation gives CASSEAQYRRNYGYTF.

The J gene is TRBJ1-1, the V gene TRBV4-1; 9 bases are a match to TRBD1. With V trimmed by 10 bases and J by 1 base, 13 bases remained unmatched. This CDR3 spans 16 amino acids. Germline V gene lookup returns CDR1 MGHRA and CDR2 YSYEKL. This chain's CDR3 is CATLPRDRASNTEAFF. CDR3 sequence (DNA): TGCGCCACCTTGCCTCGGGACAGGGCATCGAACACTGAAGCTTTCTTT.

The chain uses TRBV6-2 or TRBV6-3 and TRBJ2-3, with 12 bases identical to TRBD1. V was pared by 6 bases and J by 3 bases, with 13 bases of the junction left unmatched. Germline loops: CDR1 MNHEY, CDR2 SVGEGT. The CDR3 has 18 residues. The CDR3 loop is CASSPRDRGRERTDTQYF. The CDR3 DNA is TGTGCCAGCAGCCCTCGGGACAGGGGGCGAGAAAGAACAGATACGCAGTATTTT.